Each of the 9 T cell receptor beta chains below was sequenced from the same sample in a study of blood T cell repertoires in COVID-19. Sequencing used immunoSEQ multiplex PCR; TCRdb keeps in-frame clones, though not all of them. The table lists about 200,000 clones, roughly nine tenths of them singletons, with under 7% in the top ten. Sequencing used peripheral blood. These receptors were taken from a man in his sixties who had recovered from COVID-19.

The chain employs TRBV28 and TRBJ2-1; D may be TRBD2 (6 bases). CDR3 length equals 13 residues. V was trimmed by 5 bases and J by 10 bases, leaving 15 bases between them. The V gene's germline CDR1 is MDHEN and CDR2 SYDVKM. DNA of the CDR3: TGTGCCAGCAGTCCGGGCCCCGGAGGGGAGCAGTTCTTC. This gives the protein CASSPGPGGEQFF.

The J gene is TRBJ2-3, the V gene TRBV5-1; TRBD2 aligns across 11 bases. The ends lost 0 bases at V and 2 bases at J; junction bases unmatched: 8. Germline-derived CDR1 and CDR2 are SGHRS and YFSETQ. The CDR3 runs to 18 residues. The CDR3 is CASSLVMLAGGLTDTQYF. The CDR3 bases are TGCGCCAGCAGCTTGGTTATGCTAGCGGGAGGCCTCACAGATACGCAGTATTTT.

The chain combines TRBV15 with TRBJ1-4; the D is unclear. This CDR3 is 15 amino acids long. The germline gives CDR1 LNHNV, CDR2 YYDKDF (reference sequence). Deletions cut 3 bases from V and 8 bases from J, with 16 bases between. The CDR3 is CATSRIWGGREKLFF. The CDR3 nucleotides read TGTGCCACCAGCAGGATCTGGGGAGGGAGAGAAAAACTGTTTTTT.

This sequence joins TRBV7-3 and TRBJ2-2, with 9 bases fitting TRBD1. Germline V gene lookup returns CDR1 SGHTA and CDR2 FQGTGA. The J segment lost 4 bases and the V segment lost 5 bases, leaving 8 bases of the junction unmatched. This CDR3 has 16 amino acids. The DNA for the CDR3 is TGTGCCAGCAGCCTCCCCGGGACAGGGCGCACCGGGGAGCTGTTTTTT. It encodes CASSLPGTGRTGELFF.

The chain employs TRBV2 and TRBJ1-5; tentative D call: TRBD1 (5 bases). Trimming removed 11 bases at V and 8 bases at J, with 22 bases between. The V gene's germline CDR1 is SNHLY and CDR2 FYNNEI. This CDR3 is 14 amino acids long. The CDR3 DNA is TGTGCCTCCCAGGAGGGACGCACGATCGAGCCCCAGCATTTT. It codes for CASQEGRTIEPQHF.

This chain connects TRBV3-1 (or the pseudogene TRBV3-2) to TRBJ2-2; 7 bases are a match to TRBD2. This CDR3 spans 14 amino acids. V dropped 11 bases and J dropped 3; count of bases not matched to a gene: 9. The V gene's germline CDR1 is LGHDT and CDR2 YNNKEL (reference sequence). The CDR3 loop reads CAVGGVAYTGELFF. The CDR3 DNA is TGTGCCGTTGGGGGGGTAGCGTACACCGGGGAGCTGTTTTTT.

This CDR3 is CASSQYRPGRDYSGANVLTF. CDR3 DNA: TGTGCCAGCAGCCAATATCGGCCAGGGAGGGATTACTCTGGGGCCAACGTCCTGACTTTC. This chain links TRBV6-6 with TRBJ2-6, with 7 bases identical to TRBD2. V lost 6 bases, J lost 0 bases, and 17 bases stayed unmatched. The CDR3 extends over 20 amino acids. The germline CDR1 and CDR2 sequences are MNHNY and SVGAGI (reference sequence).

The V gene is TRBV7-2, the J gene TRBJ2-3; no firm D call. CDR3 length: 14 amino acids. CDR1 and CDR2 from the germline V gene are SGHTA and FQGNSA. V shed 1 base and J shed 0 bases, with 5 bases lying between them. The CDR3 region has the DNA TGTGCCAGCAGCTTAGAACTCAGCACAGATACGCAGTATTTT. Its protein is CASSLELSTDTQYF.

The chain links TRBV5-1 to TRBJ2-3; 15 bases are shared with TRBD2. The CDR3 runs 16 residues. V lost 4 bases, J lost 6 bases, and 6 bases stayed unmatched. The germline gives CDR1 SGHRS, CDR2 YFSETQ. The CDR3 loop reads CASSTGTSGGLDTQYF. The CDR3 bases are TGCGCCAGCAGCACTGGGACTAGCGGGGGGTTGGATACGCAGTATTTT.